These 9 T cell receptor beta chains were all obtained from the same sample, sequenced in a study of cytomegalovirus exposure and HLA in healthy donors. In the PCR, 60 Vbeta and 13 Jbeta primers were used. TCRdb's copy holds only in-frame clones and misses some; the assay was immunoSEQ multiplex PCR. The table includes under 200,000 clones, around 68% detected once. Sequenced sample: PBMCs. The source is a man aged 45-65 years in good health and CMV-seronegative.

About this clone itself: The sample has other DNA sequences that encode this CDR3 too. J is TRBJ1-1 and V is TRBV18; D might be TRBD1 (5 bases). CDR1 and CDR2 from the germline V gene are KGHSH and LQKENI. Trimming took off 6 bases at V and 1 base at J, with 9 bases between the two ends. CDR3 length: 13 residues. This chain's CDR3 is CASSPQGNTEAFF. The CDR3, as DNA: TGTGCCAGCTCCCCCCAGGGGAACACTGAAGCTTTCTTT.

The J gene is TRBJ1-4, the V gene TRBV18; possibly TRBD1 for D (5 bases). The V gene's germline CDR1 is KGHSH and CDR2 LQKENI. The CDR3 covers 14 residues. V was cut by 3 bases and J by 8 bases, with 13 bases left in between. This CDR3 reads CASSPGQGGEKLFF. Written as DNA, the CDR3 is TGTGCCAGCTCACCGGGGCAGGGCGGAGAAAAACTGTTTTTT.

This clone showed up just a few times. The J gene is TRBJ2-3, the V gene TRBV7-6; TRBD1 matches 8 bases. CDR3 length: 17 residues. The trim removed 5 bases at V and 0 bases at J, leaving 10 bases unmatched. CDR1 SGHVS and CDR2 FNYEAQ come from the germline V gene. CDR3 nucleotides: TGTGCCAGCAGCGCGCAAGGACAGGGTTTTAGCACAGATACGCAGTATTTT. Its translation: CASSAQGQGFSTDTQYF. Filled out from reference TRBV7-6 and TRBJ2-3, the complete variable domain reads GAGVSQSPRYKVTKRGQDVALRCDPISGHVSLYWYRQALGQGPEFLTYFNYEAQQDKSGLPNDRFSAERPEGSISTLTIQRTEQRDSAMYRCASSAQGQGFSTDTQYFGPGTRLTVL.

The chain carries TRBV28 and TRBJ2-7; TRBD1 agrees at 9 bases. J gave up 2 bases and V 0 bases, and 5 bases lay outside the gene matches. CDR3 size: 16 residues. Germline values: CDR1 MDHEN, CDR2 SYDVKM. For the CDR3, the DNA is TGTGCCAGCAGTTTATGGGCAGGACAGGGGACCTACGAGCAGTACTTC. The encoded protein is CASSLWAGQGTYEQYF.

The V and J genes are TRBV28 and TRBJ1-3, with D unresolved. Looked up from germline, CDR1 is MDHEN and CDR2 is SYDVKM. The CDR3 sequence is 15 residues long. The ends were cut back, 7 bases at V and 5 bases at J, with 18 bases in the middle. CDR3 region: CASTEGGASRNTIYF. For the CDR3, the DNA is TGTGCCAGCACCGAGGGAGGAGCAAGCAGAAACACCATATATTTT. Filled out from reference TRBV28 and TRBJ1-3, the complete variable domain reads DVKVTQSSRYLVKRTGEKVFLECVQDMDHENMFWYRQDPGLGLRLIYFSYDVKMKEKGDIPEGYSVSREKKERFSLILESASTNQTSMYLCASTEGGASRNTIYFGEGSWLTVV.

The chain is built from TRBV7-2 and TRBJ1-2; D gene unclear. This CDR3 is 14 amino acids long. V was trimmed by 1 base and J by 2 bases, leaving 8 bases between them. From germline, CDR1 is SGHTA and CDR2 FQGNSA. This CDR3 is CASSLGTLNYGYTF. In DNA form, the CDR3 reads TGTGCCAGCAGCTTAGGTACATTGAACTATGGCTACACCTTC.

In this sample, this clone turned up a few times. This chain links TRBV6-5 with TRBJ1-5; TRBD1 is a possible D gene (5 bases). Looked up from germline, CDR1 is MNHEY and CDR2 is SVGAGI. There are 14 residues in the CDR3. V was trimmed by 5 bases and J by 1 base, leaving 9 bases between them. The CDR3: CASSARQSNQPQHF. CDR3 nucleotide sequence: TGTGCCAGCAGTGCCCGACAGAGCAATCAGCCCCAGCATTTT.

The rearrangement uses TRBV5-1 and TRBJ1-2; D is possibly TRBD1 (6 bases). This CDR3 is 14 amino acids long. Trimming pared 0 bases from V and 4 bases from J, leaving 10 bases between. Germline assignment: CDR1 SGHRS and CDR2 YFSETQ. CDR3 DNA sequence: TGCGCCAGCAGCTTGGCAGGGGCGGGCTATGGCTACACCTTC. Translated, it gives CASSLAGAGYGYTF.

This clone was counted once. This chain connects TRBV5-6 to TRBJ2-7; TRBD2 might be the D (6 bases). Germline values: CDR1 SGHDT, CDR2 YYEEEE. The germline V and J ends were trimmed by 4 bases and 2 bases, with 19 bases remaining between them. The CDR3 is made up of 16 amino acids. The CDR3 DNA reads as TGTGCCAGCAGCGGACCGGGAGATCCGACGCCCTACGAGCAGTACTTC. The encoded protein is CASSGPGDPTPYEQYF.